This T cell receptor (beta chain) originates from a study of beta chain features in type 1 diabetes. Study in general: Healthy donors resembled patients in age, gender and cell yields.

This clone was seen a few times. The antigen remains undetermined. Findings of the study overall: Shorter TCRB CDR3s, moderately but significantly so, were found in Type 1 diabetes patients in all four CD4+ subsets.

This CDR3 region has 12 residues. Germline CDR1 and CDR2: SGDLS and YYNGEE. V shed 5 bases and J shed 2 bases, with 7 bases lying between them. cDNA synthesis used the whole RNA isolate, giving expressed TCRB sequences. TCRdb keeps only in-frame clones here, not all; method: immunoSEQ multiplex PCR. The sample contains 850,000 to 900,000 clones, under 20% of which appear only once. What was sequenced was naive CD4+ T cells from blood. The V and J genes are TRBV9 and TRBJ2-5, with D perhaps matching TRBD2 (6 bases). This clonotype was sampled from a woman under 30 in good health. CDR3 sequence: CASSSGQETQYF. CDR3 DNA: TGTGCCAGCAGTAGCGGACAAGAGACCCAGTACTTC.